Listed below are T cell receptor beta chains from one sample, sequenced in a study of a mutant IDH1 vaccine in newly diagnosed glioma. Clones were sequenced by immunoSEQ multiplex PCR, and TCRdb holds only the in-frame ones, with some missing. The table records tens of thousands of clones, 81% of them present only once. Their cognate antigens are unknown. The sequencing used PBMCs, collected from a glioma patient whose treatment included an IDH1 peptide vaccine. These receptors originate from a woman aged 40 to 50 with glioma. Some clones in this sample may be carry-over from other donors' samples. Each CDR3 is given with its conserved first and last residue. The D gene is left open where the match is weak. Clone size appears in some rows only: once, few, many, or a class for an expanded clone.

TRBV2,NA,NA,TRBJ2-6,CASSIYSANVLTF,TGTGCCAGCTCCATCTATTCGGCCAACGTCCTGACTTTC
TRBV5-6,NA,NA,TRBJ1-2,CASSPQDGSVANYGYTF,TGTGCCAGCAGCCCCCAAGATGGGAGCGTCGCTAACTATGGCTACACCTTC
TRBV2,NA,NA,TRBJ2-3,CASSEVAGRAYF,TGTGCCAGCAGTGAAGTGGCAGGGCGAGCCTATTTT
TRBV5-1,NA,NA,TRBJ2-3,CASSYGMGYTDTQYF,TGCGCCAGCAGCTATGGAATGGGTTATACAGATACGCAGTATTTT
TRBV9,TRBD2,NA,TRBJ2-7,CASSVEASGGFYSYEQYF,TGTGCCAGCAGCGTAGAGGCAAGCGGGGGGTTCTACTCCTACGAGCAGTACTTC
TRBV5-6,NA,NA,TRBJ1-6,CASSGGTVYNSPLHF,TGTGCCAGCAGCGGGGGGACGGTGTATAATTCACCCCTCCACTTT
TRBV5-4,NA,NA,TRBJ2-7,CASSLAELGDYEQYF,TGTGCCAGCAGCTTGGCCGAGTTAGGGGACTACGAGCAGTACTTC
TRBV5-6,TRBD1,medium-sized,TRBJ1-2,CASTGVRGHYGYTF,TGTGCCAGCACCGGCGTTAGGGGGCACTATGGCTACACCTTC
TRBV23-1,NA,NA,TRBJ2-7,CASSQPLGEQYF,TGCGCCAGCAGTCAGCCCCTTGGCGAGCAGTACTTC
TRBV21-1,NA,once,TRBJ2-7,CASSIRVQTYEQYF,TGTGCCAGCAGCATTCGAGTCCAAACCTACGAGCAGTACTTC
TRBV5-4,TRBD2,NA,TRBJ2-5,CASSHGTSGVQETQYF,TGTGCCAGCAGCCACGGGACTAGCGGGGTACAAGAGACCCAGTACTTC
TRBV20-1,TRBD1,few,TRBJ2-7,CSAETDREQYF,TGCAGTGCCGAGACGGACAGGGAGCAGTACTTC
TRBV9,NA,many,TRBJ1-2,CASSVAAQAYGYTF,TGTGCCAGCAGCGTAGCTGCTCAGGCCTATGGCTACACCTTC
TRBV5-6,NA,once,TRBJ1-5,CASSLFTGGRGNQPQHF,TGTGCCAGCAGCTTGTTTACGGGGGGCCGGGGCAATCAGCCCCAGCATTTT
TRBV19,TRBD1,NA,TRBJ1-3,CASKPGQAPSGNTIYF,TGTGCCAGTAAGCCGGGACAGGCACCCTCTGGAAACACCATATATTTT
TRBV19,NA,few,TRBJ1-1,CASSSDRDTEAFF,TGTGCCAGTAGTTCCGACAGAGACACTGAAGCTTTCTTT
TRBV19,NA,NA,TRBJ1-2,CASSPLNYGYTF,TGTGCCAGTAGTCCCCTAAACTATGGCTACACCTTC
TRBV6-1,NA,NA,TRBJ2-5,CASSEAPGWGQETQYF,TGTGCCAGCAGTGAGGCTCCCGGTTGGGGGCAAGAGACCCAGTACTTC
TRBV30,NA,NA,TRBJ2-3,CATSSPTDTQYF,TGTGCCACCTCCAGCCCCACAGATACGCAGTATTTT
TRBV9,NA,NA,TRBJ2-4,CASSWDENIQYF,TGTGCCAGCAGTTGGGACGAAAACATTCAGTACTTC
TRBV3-1/TRBV3-2,NA,NA,TRBJ1-5,CASSHDQHF,TGTGCCAGCAGCCACGACCAGCATTTT
TRBV2,NA,NA,TRBJ2-3,CASSVSGDTQYF,TGTGCCAGCAGTGTGTCCGGAGATACGCAGTATTTT
TRBV5-1,NA,once,TRBJ2-1,CASSWGAEDEQFF,TGCGCCAGCAGCTGGGGGGCCGAGGATGAGCAGTTCTTC
TRBV10-3,TRBD1,NA,TRBJ1-2,CAISEGTGANYGYTF,TGTGCCATCAGTGAGGGGACAGGGGCTAACTATGGCTACACCTTC
TRBV5-1,NA,NA,TRBJ1-5,CASSLSPGDNQPQHF,TGCGCCAGCAGCTTGTCCCCAGGTGACAATCAGCCCCAGCATTTT
TRBV12-5,TRBD1,NA,TRBJ1-4,CASDPGQGAANEKLFF,TGTGCTAGTGACCCGGGACAGGGGGCCGCTAATGAAAAACTGTTTTTT
TRBV7-6,NA,once,TRBJ1-4,CASSFSPGEKLFF,TGTGCCAGCAGCTTCTCGCCCGGGGAAAAACTGTTTTTT
TRBV6-6,NA,NA,TRBJ2-1,CASSRNYNEQFF,TGTGCCAGCAGCCGCAATTACAATGAGCAGTTCTTC
TRBV9,NA,NA,TRBJ1-3,CASTPGGNTIYF,TGTGCCAGCACCCCCGGGGGAAACACCATATATTTT
TRBV2,NA,NA,TRBJ1-1,CASPETPIGIEAFF,TGTGCCAGCCCAGAGACTCCGATCGGGATTGAAGCTTTCTTT
TRBV7-2,NA,NA,TRBJ2-2,CASSLAGSNTGELFF,TGTGCCAGCAGCTTAGCAGGGTCCAACACCGGGGAGCTGTTTTTT
TRBV19,NA,NA,TRBJ1-2,CASSIRTPDYGYTF,TGTGCCAGTAGTATTAGGACCCCCGACTATGGCTACACCTTC
TRBV29-1,NA,NA,TRBJ2-7,CSVEPQRGYEQYF,TGCAGCGTTGAACCCCAAAGGGGCTACGAGCAGTACTTC
TRBV19,NA,once,TRBJ1-6,CATGPGVSPLHF,TGTGCCACGGGACCCGGGGTTTCACCCCTCCACTTT
TRBV30,TRBD1,few,TRBJ1-1,CASDRVGATEAFF,TGTGCTTCGGACAGGGTCGGTGCCACTGAAGCTTTCTTT
TRBV7-2,TRBD1,NA,TRBJ2-2,CASSFPGQGVTGELFF,TGTGCCAGCAGCTTCCCGGGACAGGGGGTGACCGGGGAGCTGTTTTTT
TRBV11-2,TRBD1,NA,TRBJ1-5,CASSRQGGQPQHF,TGTGCCAGCAGCAGACAGGGGGGACAGCCCCAGCATTTT
TRBV29-1,NA,NA,TRBJ1-2,CSVIGTNYGYTF,TGCAGCGTTATAGGAACTAACTATGGCTACACCTTC
TRBV19,TRBD1,once,TRBJ2-5,CASSSTGGPETQYF,TGTGCCAGTAGTAGTACAGGGGGTCCAGAGACCCAGTACTTC
TRBV2,NA,NA,TRBJ1-2,CASRDPTGYYGYTF,TGTGCCAGCAGAGATCCAACAGGATACTATGGCTACACCTTC
TRBV6-1,TRBD1,NA,TRBJ1-1,CASSEGDRDYRSTEAFF,TGTGCCAGCAGTGAAGGGGACAGGGACTACAGGAGCACTGAAGCTTTCTTT
TRBV19,TRBD1,NA,TRBJ1-5,CASRVDRGNQPQHF,TGTGCCAGTAGGGTCGACAGGGGGAATCAGCCCCAGCATTTT
TRBV5-5,TRBD2,NA,TRBJ2-7,CASSGRAGGYEQYF,TGTGCCAGCAGCGGACGAGCGGGGGGGTACGAGCAGTACTTC
TRBV5-5,NA,NA,TRBJ1-3,CASSARDRSSGNTIYF,TGTGCCAGCAGCGCCAGAGACAGAAGCTCTGGAAACACCATATATTTT
TRBV6-1,NA,NA,TRBJ2-7,CASSRAMDEQYF,TGTGCCAGCAGCAGGGCGATGGACGAGCAGTACTTC
TRBV9,NA,NA,TRBJ1-1,CASSVALGNTEAFF,TGTGCCAGCAGCGTAGCATTGGGGAACACTGAAGCTTTCTTT